The source of this T cell receptor beta chain is a study of identical twins. Study-level findings and limits: With beta out-of-frame sequences, excess sharing by twins was weaker. Modeled out-of-frame TCR alpha sharing in monozygotic twins fell below observed levels.

The CDR3 extends over 18 amino acids. J was trimmed by 4 bases and V by 5 bases; bases with no gene match: 20. The V gene's germline CDR1 is DFQATT and CDR2 SNEGSKA (reference sequence). This clonotype has only a few counts. Its antigen is unidentified. A template switching step contributed a universal primer site, while unique molecular identifiers were present in the cDNA. MiXCR was run by TCRdb on the 5' RACE reads, yielding one entry per CDR3 protein. The sample shows 300,000 to 350,000 distinct CDR3 sequences, more than 9% of them seen only once. The data were also submitted as part of a second study, on yellow fever vaccine responses in identical twins.

This receptor was identified in a woman between 18 and 30 years old in good health. The chain carries TRBV20-1 and TRBJ2-1; 7 positions match TRBD2. Material: CD8+ T cells sorted from blood. The DNA of the CDR3 is TGCAGTGCTGCCCGCGAGTGGCTAGCGGACTTGAAGTACAATGAGCAGTTCTTC. Translated: CSAAREWLADLKYNEQFF.